This TCR beta chain emerged from a study of cytomegalovirus exposure and HLA in healthy donors. Both 60 Vbeta primers and 13 Jbeta primers went into the PCR. Sequenced by immunoSEQ multiplex PCR; TCRdb stores in-frame clones only, minus some. In the table there are roughly 98,000 clones, more than 70% of which are singletons. The receptor was isolated from a man between 18 and 35 years old in good health and CMV-seropositive. Sequenced input: PBMCs.

In DNA, the CDR3 is TGTGCCAACAGAGAGGGAGTTCTCGGGAACACTGAAGCTTTCTTT. This translates into CANREGVLGNTEAFF. The chain joins TRBV6-1 to TRBJ1-1; no firm D call. Germline CDR1 and CDR2: MNHNS and SASEGT. This CDR3 has 15 residues. The V end lost 10 bases, the J end lost 1 base, and 19 bases lay between the germline ends.